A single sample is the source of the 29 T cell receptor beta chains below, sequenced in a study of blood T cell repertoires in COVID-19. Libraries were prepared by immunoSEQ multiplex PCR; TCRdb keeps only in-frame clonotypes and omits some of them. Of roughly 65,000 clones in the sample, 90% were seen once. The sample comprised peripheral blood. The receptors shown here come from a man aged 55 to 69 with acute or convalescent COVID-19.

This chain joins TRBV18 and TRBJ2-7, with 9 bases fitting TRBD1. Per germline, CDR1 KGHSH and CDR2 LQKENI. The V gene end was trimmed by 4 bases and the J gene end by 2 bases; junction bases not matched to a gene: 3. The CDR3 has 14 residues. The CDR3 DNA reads TGTGCCAGCTCACGCCGGGACAGGGCCTACGAGCAGTACTTC. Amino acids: CASSRRDRAYEQYF.

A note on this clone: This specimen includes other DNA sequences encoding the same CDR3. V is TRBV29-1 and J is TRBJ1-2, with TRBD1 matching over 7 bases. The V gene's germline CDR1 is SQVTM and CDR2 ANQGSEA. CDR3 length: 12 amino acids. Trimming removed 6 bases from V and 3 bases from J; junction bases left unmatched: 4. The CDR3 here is CSVRQGDYGYTF. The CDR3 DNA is TGCAGCGTCCGACAGGGTGACTATGGCTACACCTTC.

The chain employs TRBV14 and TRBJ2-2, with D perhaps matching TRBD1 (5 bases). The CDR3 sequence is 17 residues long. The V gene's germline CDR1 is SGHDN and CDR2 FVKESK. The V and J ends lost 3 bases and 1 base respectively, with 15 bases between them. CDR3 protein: CASSHLLSRVNTGELFF. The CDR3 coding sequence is TGTGCCAGCAGCCATCTCCTCAGCAGGGTGAACACCGGGGAGCTGTTTTTT.

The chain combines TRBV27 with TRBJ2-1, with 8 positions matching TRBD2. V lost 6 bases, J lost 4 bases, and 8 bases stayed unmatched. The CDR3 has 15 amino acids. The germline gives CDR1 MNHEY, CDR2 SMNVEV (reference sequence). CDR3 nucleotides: TGTGCCAGCAGCACCCCCGGGACTAGTTACAATGAGCAGTTCTTC. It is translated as CASSTPGTSYNEQFF.

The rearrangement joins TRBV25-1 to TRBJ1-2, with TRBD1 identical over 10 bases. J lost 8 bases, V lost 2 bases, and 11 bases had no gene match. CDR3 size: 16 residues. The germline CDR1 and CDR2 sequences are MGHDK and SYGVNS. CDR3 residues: CASSERRTGGKGGYTF. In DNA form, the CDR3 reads TGTGCCAGCAGTGAACGGAGGACAGGGGGTAAGGGAGGCTACACCTTC.

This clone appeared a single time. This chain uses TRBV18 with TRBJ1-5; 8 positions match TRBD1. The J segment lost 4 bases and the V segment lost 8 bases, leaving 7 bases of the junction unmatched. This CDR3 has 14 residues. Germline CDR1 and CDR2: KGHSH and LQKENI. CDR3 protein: CASADRARNQPQHF. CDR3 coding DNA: TGTGCCAGCGCGGACAGGGCGAGGAATCAGCCCCAGCATTTT.

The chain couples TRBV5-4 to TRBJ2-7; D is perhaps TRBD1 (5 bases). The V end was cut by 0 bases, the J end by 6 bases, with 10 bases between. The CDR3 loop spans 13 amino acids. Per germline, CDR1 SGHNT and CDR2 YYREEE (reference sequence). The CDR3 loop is CASSLGTPSEQYF. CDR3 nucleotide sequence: TGTGCCAGCAGCTTGGGGACACCCTCCGAGCAGTACTTC.

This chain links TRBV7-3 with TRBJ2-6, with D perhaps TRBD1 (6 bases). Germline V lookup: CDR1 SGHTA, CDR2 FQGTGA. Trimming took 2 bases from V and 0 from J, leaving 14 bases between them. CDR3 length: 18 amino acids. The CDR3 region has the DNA TGTGCCAGCAGCTTAGGGGCAGACAGGAACTCTGGGGCCAACGTCCTGACTTTC. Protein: CASSLGADRNSGANVLTF. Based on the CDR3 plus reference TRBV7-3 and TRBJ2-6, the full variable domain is GAGVSQTPSNKVTEKGKYVELRCDPISGHTALYWYRQSLGQGPEFLIYFQGTGAADDSGLPNDRFFAVRPEGSVSTLKIQRTERGDSAVYLCASSLGADRNSGANVLTFGAGSRLTVL.

CDR3 in amino acids: CASSEMNRFGQPQHF. The CDR3 DNA follows: TGTGCCAGCAGTGAAATGAACAGGTTTGGTCAGCCCCAGCATTTT. This chain joins TRBV6-1 and TRBJ1-5; perhaps TRBD1 as D (5 bases). The CDR3 length is 15 residues. V was clipped by 2 bases and J by 6 bases, with 14 bases between them. Germline V gene data show CDR1 as MNHNS and CDR2 as SASEGT.

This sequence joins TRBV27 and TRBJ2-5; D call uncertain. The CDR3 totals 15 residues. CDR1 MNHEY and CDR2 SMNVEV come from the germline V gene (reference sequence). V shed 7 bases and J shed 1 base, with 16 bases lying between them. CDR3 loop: CASTPAFSRQETQYF. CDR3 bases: TGTGCCAGCACCCCAGCGTTTAGCCGCCAAGAGACCCAGTACTTC.

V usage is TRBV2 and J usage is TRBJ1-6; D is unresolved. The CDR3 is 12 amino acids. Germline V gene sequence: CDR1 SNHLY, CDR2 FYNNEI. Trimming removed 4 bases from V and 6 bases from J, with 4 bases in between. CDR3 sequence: CASSVGNSPLHF. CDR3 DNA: TGTGCCAGCAGTGTCGGTAATTCACCCCTCCACTTT.

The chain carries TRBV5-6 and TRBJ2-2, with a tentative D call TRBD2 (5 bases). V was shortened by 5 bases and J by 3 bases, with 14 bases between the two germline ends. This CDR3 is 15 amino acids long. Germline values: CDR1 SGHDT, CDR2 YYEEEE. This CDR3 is CASSRWGSDTGELFF. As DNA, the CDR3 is TGTGCCAGCAGTAGGTGGGGTAGCGACACCGGGGAGCTGTTTTTT.

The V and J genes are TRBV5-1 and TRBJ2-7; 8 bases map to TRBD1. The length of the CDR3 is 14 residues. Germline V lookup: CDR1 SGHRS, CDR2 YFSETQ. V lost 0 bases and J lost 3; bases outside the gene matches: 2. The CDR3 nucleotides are TGCGCCAGCAGCTTGGTACAGGGGGTCTACGAGCAGTACTTC. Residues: CASSLVQGVYEQYF.

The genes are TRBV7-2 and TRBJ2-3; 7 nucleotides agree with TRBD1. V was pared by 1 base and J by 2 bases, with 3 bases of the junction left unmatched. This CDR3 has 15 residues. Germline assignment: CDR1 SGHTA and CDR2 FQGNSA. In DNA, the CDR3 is TGTGCCAGCAGCTTAGACAGGGGAACCACAGATACGCAGTATTTT. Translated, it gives CASSLDRGTTDTQYF.

CDR3 protein: CASSMWTGEAFF. The CDR3 region has the DNA TGTGCCAGTAGTATGTGGACAGGTGAAGCTTTCTTT. The chain is built from TRBV19 and TRBJ1-1; TRBD1 matches 7 bases. J was trimmed by 7 bases and V by 3 bases; bases with no gene match: 2. This CDR3 has 12 amino acids. The V gene's germline CDR1 is LNHDA and CDR2 SQIVND (reference sequence). Drawing the rest from reference TRBV19 and TRBJ1-1, the complete variable domain is DGGITQSPKYLFRKEGQNVTLSCEQNLNHDAMYWYRQDPGQGLRLIYYSQIVNDFQKGDIAEGYSVSREKKESFPLTVTSAQKNPTAFYLCASSMWTGEAFFGQGTRLTVV.

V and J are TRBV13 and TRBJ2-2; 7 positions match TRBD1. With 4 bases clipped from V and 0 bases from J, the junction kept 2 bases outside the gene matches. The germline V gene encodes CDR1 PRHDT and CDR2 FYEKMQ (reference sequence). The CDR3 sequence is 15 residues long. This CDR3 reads CASSSTGSNTGELFF. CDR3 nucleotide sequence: TGTGCCAGCAGCTCGACAGGGTCGAACACCGGGGAGCTGTTTTTT. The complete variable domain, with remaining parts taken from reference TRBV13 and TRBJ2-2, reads AAGVIQSPRHLIKEKRETATLKCYPIPRHDTVYWYQQGPGQDPQFLISFYEKMQSDKGSIPDRFSAQQFSDYHSELNMSSLELGDSALYFCASSSTGSNTGELFFGEGSRLTVL.

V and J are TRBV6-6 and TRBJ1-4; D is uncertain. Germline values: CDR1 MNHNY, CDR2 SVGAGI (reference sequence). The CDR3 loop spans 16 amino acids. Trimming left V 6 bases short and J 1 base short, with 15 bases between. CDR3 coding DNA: TGTGCCAGCAGCTCGTTAAAGGAGAAAACTAATGAAAAACTGTTTTTT. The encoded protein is CASSSLKEKTNEKLFF.

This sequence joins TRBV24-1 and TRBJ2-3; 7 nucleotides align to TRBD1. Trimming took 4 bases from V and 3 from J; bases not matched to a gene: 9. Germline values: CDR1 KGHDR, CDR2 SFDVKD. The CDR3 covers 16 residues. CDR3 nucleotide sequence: TGTGCCACCAGTGACCCGACAGGGTGGGGGACAGATACGCAGTATTTT. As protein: CATSDPTGWGTDTQYF.

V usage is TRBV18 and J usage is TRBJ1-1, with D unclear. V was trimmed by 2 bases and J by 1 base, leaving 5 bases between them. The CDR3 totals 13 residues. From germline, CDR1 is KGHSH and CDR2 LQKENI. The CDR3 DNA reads TGTGCCAGCTCACCAACTCAGAACACTGAAGCTTTCTTT. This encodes CASSPTQNTEAFF.

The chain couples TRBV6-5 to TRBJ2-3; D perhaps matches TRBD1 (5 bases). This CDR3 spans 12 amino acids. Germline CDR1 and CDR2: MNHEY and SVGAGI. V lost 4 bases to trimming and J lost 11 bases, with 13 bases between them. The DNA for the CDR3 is TGTGCCAGCAGTTCCGGTGAAAGGGGGCAGTATTTT. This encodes CASSSGERGQYF.

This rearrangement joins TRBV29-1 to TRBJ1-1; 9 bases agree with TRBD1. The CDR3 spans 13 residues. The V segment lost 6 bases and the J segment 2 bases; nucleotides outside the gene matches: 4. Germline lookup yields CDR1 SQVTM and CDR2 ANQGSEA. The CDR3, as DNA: TGCAGCGTCACGACAGGGGGTAACACTGAAGCTTTCTTT. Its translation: CSVTTGGNTEAFF.

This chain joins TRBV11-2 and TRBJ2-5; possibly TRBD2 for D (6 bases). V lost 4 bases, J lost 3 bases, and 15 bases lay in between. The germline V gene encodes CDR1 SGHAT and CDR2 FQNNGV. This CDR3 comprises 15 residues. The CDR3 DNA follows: TGTGCCAGCAGCTCATCCGGGACTCCTAAAGAGACCCAGTACTTC. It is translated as CASSSSGTPKETQYF.

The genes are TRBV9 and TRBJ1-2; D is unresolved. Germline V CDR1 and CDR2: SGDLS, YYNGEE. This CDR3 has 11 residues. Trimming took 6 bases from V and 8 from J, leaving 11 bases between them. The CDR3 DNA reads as TGTGCCAGCAACAGCCCGTGGGGCTACACCTTC. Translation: CASNSPWGYTF.

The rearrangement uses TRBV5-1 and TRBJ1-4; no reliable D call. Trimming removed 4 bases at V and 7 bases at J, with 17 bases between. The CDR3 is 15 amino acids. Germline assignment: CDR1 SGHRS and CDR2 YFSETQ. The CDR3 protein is CASSPGVDESEKLFF. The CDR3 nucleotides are TGCGCCAGCAGCCCGGGAGTGGACGAGAGTGAAAAACTGTTTTTT.

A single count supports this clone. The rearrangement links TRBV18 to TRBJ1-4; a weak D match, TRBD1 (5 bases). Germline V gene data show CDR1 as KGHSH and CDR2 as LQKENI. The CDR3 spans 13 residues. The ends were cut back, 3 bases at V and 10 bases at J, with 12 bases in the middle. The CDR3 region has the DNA TGTGCCAGCTCACCCGCCAGGGATGGAAAACTGTTTTTT. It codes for CASSPARDGKLFF. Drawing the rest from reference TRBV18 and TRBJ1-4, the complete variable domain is NAGVMQNPRHLVRRRGQEARLRCSPMKGHSHVYWYRQLPEEGLKFMVYLQKENIIDESGMPKERFSAEFPKEGPSILRIQQVVRGDSAAYFCASSPARDGKLFFGSGTQLSVL.

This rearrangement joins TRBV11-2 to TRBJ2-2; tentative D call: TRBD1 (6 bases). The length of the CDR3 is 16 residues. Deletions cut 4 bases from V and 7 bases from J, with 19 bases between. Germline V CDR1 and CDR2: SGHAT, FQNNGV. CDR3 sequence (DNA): TGTGCCAGCAGCTCGAACAGGGTGGTGTACGGCGGGGAGCTGTTTTTT. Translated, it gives CASSSNRVVYGGELFF.

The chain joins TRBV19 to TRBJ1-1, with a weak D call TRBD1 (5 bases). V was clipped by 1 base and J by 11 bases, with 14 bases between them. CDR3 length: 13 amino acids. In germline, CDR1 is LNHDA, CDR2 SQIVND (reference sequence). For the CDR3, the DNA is TGTGCCAGTAGTATAGCTACAGGTTTTAAGGCTTTCTTT. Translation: CASSIATGFKAFF.

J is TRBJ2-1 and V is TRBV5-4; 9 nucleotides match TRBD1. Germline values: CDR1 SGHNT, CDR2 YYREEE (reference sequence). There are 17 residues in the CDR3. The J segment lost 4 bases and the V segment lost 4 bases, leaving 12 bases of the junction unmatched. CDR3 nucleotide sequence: TGTGCCAGCAGCCTAGGAGGCCCGACAGGGGGATACAATGAGCAGTTCTTC. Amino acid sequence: CASSLGGPTGGYNEQFF.

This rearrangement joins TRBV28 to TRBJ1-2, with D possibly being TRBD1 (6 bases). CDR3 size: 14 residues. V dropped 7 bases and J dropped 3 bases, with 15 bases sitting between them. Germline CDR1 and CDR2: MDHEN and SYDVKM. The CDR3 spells CASTLTGHDYGYTF. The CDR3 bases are TGTGCCAGCACCCTTACAGGGCATGACTATGGCTACACCTTC.